This is a list of T cell receptor beta chains from one sample in a study of T cell responses to AZD1222 COVID-19 vaccine. Data came from immunoSEQ multiplex PCR; TCRdb stores just in-frame clones and leaves some out. The profile covers 75,000 to 100,000 clones, with approximately 90% appearing a single time and approximately 2.8% taken by the ten largest. The sequencing here drew on peripheral blood, taken on day 0 of AZD1222 vaccination. The receptors come from an adult in good health. Both conserved end residues are part of each CDR3. The order of the fields is J gene, clone size, D gene, CDR3 length, V gene, CDR3 DNA, CDR3 protein. D genes are given only for firm matches. Size values are once, few and many counts, or a class for expanded clones, and some rows have none.

j_gene: TRBJ2-2
abundance: .
d_gene: .
len: 14
v_gene: TRBV30
CDR3nt: TGTGCCTGGAGTGTATTGGGGAACACCGGGGAGCTGTTTTTT
CDR3aa: CAWSVLGNTGELFF

j_gene: TRBJ1-5
abundance: .
d_gene: .
len: 14
v_gene: TRBV19
CDR3nt: TGTGCCAGTAGTCCGGCGGTGGGCAATCAGCCCCAGCATTTT
CDR3aa: CASSPAVGNQPQHF

j_gene: TRBJ1-2
abundance: .
d_gene: .
len: 16
v_gene: TRBV19
CDR3nt: TGTGCCAGTAGTATAGACCCCACTGGCCAAAACTATGGCTACACCTTC
CDR3aa: CASSIDPTGQNYGYTF

j_gene: TRBJ2-3
abundance: .
d_gene: TRBD1
len: 15
v_gene: TRBV28
CDR3nt: TGTGCCAGCAGGCCCGGGACAGGGGGCACAGATACGCAGTATTTT
CDR3aa: CASRPGTGGTDTQYF

j_gene: TRBJ2-5
abundance: once
d_gene: .
len: 14
v_gene: TRBV7-2
CDR3nt: TGTGCCAGCAGCTTAGGAGGGTCCCAAGAGACCCAGTACTTC
CDR3aa: CASSLGGSQETQYF

j_gene: TRBJ2-1
abundance: .
d_gene: .
len: 15
v_gene: TRBV10-1
CDR3nt: TGCGCCAGCAGTAGGGACCAGCGGTCCTACAATGAGCAGTTCTTC
CDR3aa: CASSRDQRSYNEQFF

j_gene: TRBJ1-2
abundance: .
d_gene: .
len: 14
v_gene: TRBV5-4
CDR3nt: TGTGCCAGCAGCTCCCTACAGTTAACCTATGGCTACACCTTC
CDR3aa: CASSSLQLTYGYTF

j_gene: TRBJ2-7
abundance: .
d_gene: .
len: 13
v_gene: TRBV9
CDR3nt: TGTGCCAGCAGCTCCCATGGGTCCTACGAGCAGTACTTC
CDR3aa: CASSSHGSYEQYF

j_gene: TRBJ2-3
abundance: once
d_gene: TRBD1
len: 14
v_gene: TRBV19
CDR3nt: TGTGCCAGTAGTAACAGGGGGCGCTCAGATACGCAGTATTTT
CDR3aa: CASSNRGRSDTQYF

j_gene: TRBJ1-1
abundance: .
d_gene: TRBD1
len: 13
v_gene: TRBV27
CDR3nt: TGTGCCAGCAGCTACAGGGGCGACACTGAAGCTTTCTTT
CDR3aa: CASSYRGDTEAFF

j_gene: TRBJ2-7
abundance: .
d_gene: .
len: 13
v_gene: TRBV6-6
CDR3nt: TGTGCCAGCAGTTACTCCGGGACCCCCAGCGAGTACTTC
CDR3aa: CASSYSGTPSEYF

j_gene: TRBJ2-5
abundance: .
d_gene: TRBD1
len: 13
v_gene: TRBV30
CDR3nt: TGTGCCCACTCCCAAGGGACAGCGGAGACCCAGTACTTC
CDR3aa: CAHSQGTAETQYF

j_gene: TRBJ1-2
abundance: .
d_gene: TRBD1
len: 15
v_gene: TRBV18
CDR3nt: TGTGCCAGCTCACCAAGACAGGGAAGCGACTATGGCTACACCTTC
CDR3aa: CASSPRQGSDYGYTF

j_gene: TRBJ1-2
abundance: .
d_gene: TRBD1
len: 16
v_gene: TRBV27
CDR3nt: TGTGCCAGCAGGGGGGCCGGGACAGGGGGCAACTATGGCTACACCTTC
CDR3aa: CASRGAGTGGNYGYTF

j_gene: TRBJ1-2
abundance: .
d_gene: TRBD1
len: 15
v_gene: TRBV5-1
CDR3nt: TGCGCCAGCAGCTTGGAGGCCAGGGGGAACTATGGCTACACCTTC
CDR3aa: CASSLEARGNYGYTF

j_gene: TRBJ2-3
abundance: .
d_gene: TRBD2
len: 15
v_gene: TRBV7-9
CDR3nt: TGTGCCAGCAGCTTAGGACTAGCGGTCACAGATACGCAGTATTTT
CDR3aa: CASSLGLAVTDTQYF

j_gene: TRBJ1-3
abundance: few
d_gene: .
len: 13
v_gene: TRBV10-3
CDR3nt: TGTGCCATCAGTGAGTCAAACGGAAACACCATATATTTT
CDR3aa: CAISESNGNTIYF

j_gene: TRBJ2-1
abundance: .
d_gene: .
len: 15
v_gene: TRBV5-4
CDR3nt: TGTGCCAGCAGCTTTGACGGGAGCTCCTACAATGAGCAGTTCTTC
CDR3aa: CASSFDGSSYNEQFF

j_gene: TRBJ1-1
abundance: .
d_gene: .
len: 15
v_gene: TRBV6-2/TRBV6-3
CDR3nt: TGTGCCAGCAGTTCCCCCAGGGTCCGGAACACTGAAGCTTTCTTT
CDR3aa: CASSSPRVRNTEAFF

j_gene: TRBJ2-5
abundance: once
d_gene: .
len: 14
v_gene: TRBV9
CDR3nt: TGTGCCAGCAGCGTGGGGGCGGGCCGTGAGACCCAGTACTTC
CDR3aa: CASSVGAGRETQYF

j_gene: TRBJ2-5
abundance: once
d_gene: .
len: 15
v_gene: TRBV6-2/TRBV6-3
CDR3nt: TGTGCCAGCAGTGCTCGGGGGAAACCACAAGAGACCCAGTACTTC
CDR3aa: CASSARGKPQETQYF

j_gene: TRBJ1-1
abundance: .
d_gene: TRBD1
len: 14
v_gene: TRBV3-1/TRBV3-2
CDR3nt: TGTGCCAGCAGCCAAGATACAGGGGGAACTGAAGCTTTCTTT
CDR3aa: CASSQDTGGTEAFF

j_gene: TRBJ1-2
abundance: .
d_gene: TRBD1
len: 14
v_gene: TRBV6-5
CDR3nt: TGTGCCAGCAGTTCGACAGGGGTGGGGTATGGCTACACCTTC
CDR3aa: CASSSTGVGYGYTF

j_gene: TRBJ2-5
abundance: .
d_gene: .
len: 12
v_gene: TRBV11-2
CDR3nt: TGTGCCAGCAGCTTGGGGGTGCAGACCCAGTACTTC
CDR3aa: CASSLGVQTQYF

j_gene: TRBJ1-2
abundance: .
d_gene: TRBD1
len: 14
v_gene: TRBV18
CDR3nt: TGTGCCAGCTCACCCGGACAGGGAAACTATGGCTACACCTTC
CDR3aa: CASSPGQGNYGYTF

j_gene: TRBJ1-6
abundance: .
d_gene: .
len: 12
v_gene: TRBV10-3
CDR3nt: TGTGCCATCAGTGAAGGTCATTCACCCCTCCACTTT
CDR3aa: CAISEGHSPLHF

j_gene: TRBJ2-1
abundance: .
d_gene: .
len: 16
v_gene: TRBV11-2
CDR3nt: TGTGCCAGCAGTCCCCCCCCACTGGCGGGCCACAATGAGCAGTTCTTC
CDR3aa: CASSPPPLAGHNEQFF

j_gene: TRBJ1-3
abundance: .
d_gene: .
len: 15
v_gene: TRBV30
CDR3nt: TGTGCCTGGAGCTTGGGACGGAACTCTGGAAACACCATATATTTT
CDR3aa: CAWSLGRNSGNTIYF

j_gene: TRBJ2-1
abundance: .
d_gene: .
len: 14
v_gene: TRBV11-2
CDR3nt: TGTGCCAGCAGCTTAGGCAACTCCTACAATGAGCAGTTCTTC
CDR3aa: CASSLGNSYNEQFF

j_gene: TRBJ2-2
abundance: .
d_gene: TRBD2
len: 16
v_gene: TRBV11-3
CDR3nt: TGTGCCAGCAGCTTAGTGGCGGGGGCGAACACCGGGGAGCTGTTTTTT
CDR3aa: CASSLVAGANTGELFF

j_gene: TRBJ1-2
abundance: .
d_gene: .
len: 14
v_gene: TRBV28
CDR3nt: TGTGCCAGCGATTCCGATCGGGGCAGCTATGGCTACACCTTC
CDR3aa: CASDSDRGSYGYTF

j_gene: TRBJ1-4
abundance: .
d_gene: .
len: 14
v_gene: TRBV7-9
CDR3nt: TGTGCCAGCAGCTTTACAGGGTCTAATGAAAAACTGTTTTTT
CDR3aa: CASSFTGSNEKLFF

j_gene: TRBJ2-1
abundance: few
d_gene: TRBD2
len: 15
v_gene: TRBV2
CDR3nt: TGTGCCAGCAGGACGGGACTAGCGGGCAACAATGAGCAGTTCTTC
CDR3aa: CASRTGLAGNNEQFF

j_gene: TRBJ1-2
abundance: .
d_gene: TRBD1
len: 12
v_gene: TRBV7-9
CDR3nt: TGTGCCAGCAGCTCGCGGGGACAGGGCGTCTTCTTC
CDR3aa: CASSSRGQGVFF

j_gene: TRBJ1-6
abundance: .
d_gene: TRBD1
len: 14
v_gene: TRBV7-2
CDR3nt: TGTGCCAGCAGCCTGACAGGGGGCGGGTCACCCCTCCACTTT
CDR3aa: CASSLTGGGSPLHF

j_gene: TRBJ1-1
abundance: .
d_gene: .
len: 13
v_gene: TRBV5-5
CDR3nt: TGTGCCAGCAGCAGGCAGGGAACCGCTGAAGCTTTCTTT
CDR3aa: CASSRQGTAEAFF

j_gene: TRBJ1-5
abundance: .
d_gene: .
len: 13
v_gene: TRBV9
CDR3nt: TGTGCCAGCCACGGGGGGCGGAATCAGCCCCAGCATTTT
CDR3aa: CASHGGRNQPQHF

j_gene: TRBJ1-2
abundance: .
d_gene: .
len: 14
v_gene: TRBV30
CDR3nt: TGTGCCTGGAGTGTCGTCCGAAGGACCTATGGCTACACCTTC
CDR3aa: CAWSVVRRTYGYTF

j_gene: TRBJ2-2
abundance: .
d_gene: .
len: 13
v_gene: TRBV5-1
CDR3nt: TGCGCCAGCAGTAGGGACAACACCGGGGAGCTGTTTTTT
CDR3aa: CASSRDNTGELFF

j_gene: TRBJ2-1
abundance: once
d_gene: .
len: 12
v_gene: TRBV5-1
CDR3nt: TGCGCCAGCAGCACAACTAGCAATGAGCAGTTCTTC
CDR3aa: CASSTTSNEQFF

j_gene: TRBJ2-7
abundance: .
d_gene: TRBD1
len: 14
v_gene: TRBV18
CDR3nt: TGTGCCAGCTCACCACCGGGACAGGGCTACGAGCAGTACTTC
CDR3aa: CASSPPGQGYEQYF

j_gene: TRBJ2-7
abundance: .
d_gene: .
len: 13
v_gene: TRBV2
CDR3nt: TGTGCCAGCAGGGCAGGGGCGCCCTACGAGCAGTACTTC
CDR3aa: CASRAGAPYEQYF

j_gene: TRBJ2-7
abundance: once
d_gene: .
len: 13
v_gene: TRBV7-8
CDR3nt: TGTGCCAGCAGCTTAGCCGCCGGTTACGAGCAGTACTTC
CDR3aa: CASSLAAGYEQYF

j_gene: TRBJ2-1
abundance: .
d_gene: TRBD1
len: 16
v_gene: TRBV10-2
CDR3nt: TGCGCCAGCAGTGGGACGACAGGGGGCTCCTACAATGAGCAGTTCTTC
CDR3aa: CASSGTTGGSYNEQFF

j_gene: TRBJ2-2
abundance: .
d_gene: .
len: 15
v_gene: TRBV29-1
CDR3nt: TGCAGCGTTGGGAAGGGGACCGCGAGAATCGGGGAGCTGTTTTTT
CDR3aa: CSVGKGTARIGELFF

j_gene: TRBJ2-3
abundance: .
d_gene: .
len: 15
v_gene: TRBV19
CDR3nt: TGTGCCAGTGCAGAGGGGATTTCTAGCACAGATACGCAGTATTTT
CDR3aa: CASAEGISSTDTQYF

j_gene: TRBJ1-5
abundance: .
d_gene: .
len: 14
v_gene: TRBV5-5
CDR3nt: TGTGCCAGCAGCTTGAGGGATAGCAATCAGCCCCAGCATTTT
CDR3aa: CASSLRDSNQPQHF

j_gene: TRBJ2-1
abundance: few
d_gene: .
len: 15
v_gene: TRBV9
CDR3nt: TGTGCCAGCACCCAAACGGGGTCGTCCTACAATGAGCAGTTCTTC
CDR3aa: CASTQTGSSYNEQFF

j_gene: TRBJ2-5
abundance: once
d_gene: TRBD2
len: 15
v_gene: TRBV6-1
CDR3nt: TGTGCCAGCAGTGAACTAGCGGGGGGCCAAGAGACCCAGTACTTC
CDR3aa: CASSELAGGQETQYF